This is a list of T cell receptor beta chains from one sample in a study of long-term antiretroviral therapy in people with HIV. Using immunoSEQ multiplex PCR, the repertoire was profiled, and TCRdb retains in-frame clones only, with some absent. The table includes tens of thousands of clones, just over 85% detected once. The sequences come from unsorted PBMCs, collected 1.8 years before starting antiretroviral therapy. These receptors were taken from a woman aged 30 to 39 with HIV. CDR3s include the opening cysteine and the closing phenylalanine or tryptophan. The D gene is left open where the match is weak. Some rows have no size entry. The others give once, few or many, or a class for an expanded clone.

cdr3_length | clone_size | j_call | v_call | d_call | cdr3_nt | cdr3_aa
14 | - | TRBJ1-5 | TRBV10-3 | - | TGTGCCATCAGTGAATTTACAGGGCCGGGAGCCCAGCATTTT | CAISEFTGPGAQHF
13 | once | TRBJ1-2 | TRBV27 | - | TGTGCCAGCAGGGGTGGGGGTCTGCGCGGCTACACCTTC | CASRGGGLRGYTF
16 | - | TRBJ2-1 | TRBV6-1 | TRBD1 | TGTGCCAGCAGTGAAGCGCTCGCAGGGGGCAAGGATGAGCAGTTCTTC | CASSEALAGGKDEQFF
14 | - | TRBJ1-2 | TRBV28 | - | TGTGCCAGCAGTTTAGAGGGCCGACCTGGGAGCTACACCTTC | CASSLEGRPGSYTF
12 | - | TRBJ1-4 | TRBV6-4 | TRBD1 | TGTGCCAGCAGCAACAGGGGCGAAAAACTGTTTTTT | CASSNRGEKLFF
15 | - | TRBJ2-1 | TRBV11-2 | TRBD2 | TGTGCCAGCAGACCACCGGGACTAGCGAACAATGAGCAGTTCTTC | CASRPPGLANNEQFF
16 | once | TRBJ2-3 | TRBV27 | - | TGTGCCAGCAGTTTCAGGAGGGATTGGGGCACAGATACGCAGTATTTT | CASSFRRDWGTDTQYF
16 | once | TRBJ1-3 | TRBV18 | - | TGTGCCAGCTCACCACAGGGGTTTTTTTCTGGAAACACCATATATTTT | CASSPQGFFSGNTIYF
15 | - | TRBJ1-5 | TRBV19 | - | TGTGCCAGTAGTATAAGCTGGGGATTCAATCAGCCCCAGCATTTT | CASSISWGFNQPQHF
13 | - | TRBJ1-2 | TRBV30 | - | TGTGCCTGGAGTGTAAGAGGCAACTATGGCTACACCTTC | CAWSVRGNYGYTF
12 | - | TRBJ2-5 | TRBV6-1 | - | TGTGCCAGCGCGACAAAGAGGGAGACCCAGTACTTC | CASATKRETQYF
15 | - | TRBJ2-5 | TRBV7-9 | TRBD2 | TGTGCCAGCAGCTCTCGACTAGCGGGGAGGGAGACCCAGTACTTC | CASSSRLAGRETQYF
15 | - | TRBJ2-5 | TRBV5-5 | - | TGTGCCAGCAGCGAAGTCGGCGACGCAAGGGAGACCCAGTACTTC | CASSEVGDARETQYF
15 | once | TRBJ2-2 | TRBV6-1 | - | TGTGCCAGCAGTGAAAGGGTCGGGGCGACCGGGGAGCTGTTTTTT | CASSERVGATGELFF
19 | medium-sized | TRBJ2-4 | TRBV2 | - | TGTGCCAGCAGTCCTTCGGGACCACAGACCGACTTAGCCAAAAACATTCAGTACTTC | CASSPSGPQTDLAKNIQYF
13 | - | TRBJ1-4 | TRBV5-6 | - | TGTGCCAGCAGCTTTTCAGGGTATGAAAAACTGTTTTTT | CASSFSGYEKLFF
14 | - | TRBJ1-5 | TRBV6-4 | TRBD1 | TGTGCCAGCAGGCCTGGACAGGGCAATCAGCCCCAGCATTTT | CASRPGQGNQPQHF
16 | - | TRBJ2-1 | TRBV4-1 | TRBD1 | TGCGCCAGCAGCCAACCCGACAGGGGGAGTTACAATGAGCAGTTCTTC | CASSQPDRGSYNEQFF
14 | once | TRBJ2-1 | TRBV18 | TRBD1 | TGTGCCAGCTCACGTGAGACAGGGTACAATGAGCAGTTCTTC | CASSRETGYNEQFF